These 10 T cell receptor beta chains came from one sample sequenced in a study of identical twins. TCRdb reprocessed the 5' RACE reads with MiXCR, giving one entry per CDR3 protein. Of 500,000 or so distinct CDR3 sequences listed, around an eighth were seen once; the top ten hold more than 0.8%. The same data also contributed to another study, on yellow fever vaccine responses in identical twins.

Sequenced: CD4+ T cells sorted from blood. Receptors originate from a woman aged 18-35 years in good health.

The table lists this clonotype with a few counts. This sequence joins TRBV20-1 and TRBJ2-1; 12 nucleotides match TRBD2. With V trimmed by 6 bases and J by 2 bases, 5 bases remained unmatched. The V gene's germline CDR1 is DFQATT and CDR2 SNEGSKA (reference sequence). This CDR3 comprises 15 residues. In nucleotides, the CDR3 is TGCAGTGCCCGGGGACTAGCGGGTACCTACAATGAGCAGTTCTTC. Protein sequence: CSARGLAGTYNEQFF.

The CDR3 nucleotides are TGTGCCAGCAGCTCCCGAGCGGGAGGGCAGACAGATACGCAGTATTTT. Protein: CASSSRAGGQTDTQYF. The chain links TRBV7-2 to TRBJ2-3; TRBD2 matches 10 bases. V lost 4 bases, J lost 3 bases, and 7 bases stayed unmatched. The CDR3 is 16 amino acids. Germline V lookup: CDR1 SGHTA, CDR2 FQGNSA.

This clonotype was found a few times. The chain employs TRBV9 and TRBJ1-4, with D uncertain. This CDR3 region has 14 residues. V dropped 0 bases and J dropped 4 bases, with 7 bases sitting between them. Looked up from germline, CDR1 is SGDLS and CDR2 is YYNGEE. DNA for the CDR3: TGTGCCAGCAGCGTAGAGCCCCTTAATGAAAAACTGTTTTTT. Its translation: CASSVEPLNEKLFF.

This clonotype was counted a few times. In nucleotides, the CDR3 is TGTGCCAGCAGCCCCCGGGGGGGGGAGTGGAGAAAAGAGACCCAGTACTTC. Its protein product is CASSPRGGEWRKETQYF. The rearrangement uses TRBV7-3 and TRBJ2-5; 8 nucleotides match TRBD2. This CDR3 spans 17 amino acids. Trimming removed 5 bases from V and 3 bases from J; junction bases left unmatched: 14. Germline CDR1 is SGHTA and CDR2 is FQGTGA.

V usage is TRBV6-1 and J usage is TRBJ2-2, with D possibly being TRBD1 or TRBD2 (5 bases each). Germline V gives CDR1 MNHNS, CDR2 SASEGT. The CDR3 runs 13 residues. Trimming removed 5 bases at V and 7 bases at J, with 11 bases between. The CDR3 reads CASSRMGVGELFF. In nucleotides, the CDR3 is TGTGCCAGCAGTCGGATGGGGGTCGGGGAGCTGTTTTTT.

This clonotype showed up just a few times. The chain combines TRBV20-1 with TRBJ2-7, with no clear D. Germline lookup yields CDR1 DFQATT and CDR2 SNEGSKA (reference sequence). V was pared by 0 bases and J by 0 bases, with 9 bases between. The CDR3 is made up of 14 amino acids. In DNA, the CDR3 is TGCAGTGCTAGAGATGCCAGAAACTCCTACGAGCAGTACTTC. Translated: CSARDARNSYEQYF.

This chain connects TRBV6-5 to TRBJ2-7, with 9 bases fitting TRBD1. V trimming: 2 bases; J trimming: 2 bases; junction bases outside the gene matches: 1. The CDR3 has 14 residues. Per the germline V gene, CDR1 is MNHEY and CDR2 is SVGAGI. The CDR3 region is CASSYRDRAYEQYF. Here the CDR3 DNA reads TGTGCCAGCAGTTACAGGGACAGGGCCTACGAGCAGTACTTC.

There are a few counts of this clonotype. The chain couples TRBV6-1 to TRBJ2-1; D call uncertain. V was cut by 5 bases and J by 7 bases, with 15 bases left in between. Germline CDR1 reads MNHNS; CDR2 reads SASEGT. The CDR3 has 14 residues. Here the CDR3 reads CASSPRNQANEQFF. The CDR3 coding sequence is TGTGCCAGCAGTCCGAGAAATCAAGCTAATGAGCAGTTCTTC.

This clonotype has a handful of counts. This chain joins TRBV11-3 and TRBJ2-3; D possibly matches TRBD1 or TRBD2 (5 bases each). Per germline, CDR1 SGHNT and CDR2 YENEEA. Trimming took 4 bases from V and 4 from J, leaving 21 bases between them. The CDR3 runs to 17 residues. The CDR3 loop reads CASSSRAAGLLPDTQYF. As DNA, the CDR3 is TGTGCCAGCAGCTCCAGGGCGGCGGGCCTTCTCCCAGATACGCAGTATTTT.

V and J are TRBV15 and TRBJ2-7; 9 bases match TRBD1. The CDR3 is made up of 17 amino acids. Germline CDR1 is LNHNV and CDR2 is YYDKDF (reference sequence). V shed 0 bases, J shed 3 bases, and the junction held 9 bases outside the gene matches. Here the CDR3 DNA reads TGTGCCACCAGCAGAGACGCCTCCCGGACAGGGGTCTACGAGCAGTACTTC. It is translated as CATSRDASRTGVYEQYF.